Below, 30 T cell receptor beta chains from the same sample are listed, as sequenced in a study of graft-versus-host responses after intestinal transplantation. Only in-frame clones appear in the TCRdb table, and some are missing; sequencing was by immunoSEQ multiplex PCR. The sample consists of roughly 56,000 clones, roughly 89% of them appearing once. Specimen: PBMCs, collected almost 120 days after intestinal transplantation. These receptors were collected from a human patient who received an intestinal transplant, so some T cells may come from the graft donor.

The rearrangement uses TRBV28 and TRBJ1-2; D not certain. The CDR3 contains 13 residues. Trimming took 8 bases from V and 5 from J, leaving 15 bases between them. In germline, CDR1 is MDHEN, CDR2 SYDVKM. This CDR3 reads CASATVRKYGYTF. The CDR3 DNA reads TGTGCCAGCGCCACGGTGAGGAAGTATGGCTACACCTTC.

This chain joins TRBV19 and TRBJ2-1; either TRBD1 or TRBD2 may fit D (6 bases each). Trimming removed 5 bases from V and 6 bases from J, with 17 bases in between. The CDR3 covers 15 residues. The germline gives CDR1 LNHDA, CDR2 SQIVND (reference sequence). In DNA form, the CDR3 reads TGTGCCAGTAGTCCCCATGGGGGGCTATTCAATGAGCAGTTCTTC. As protein: CASSPHGGLFNEQFF.

V gene TRBV27 combines with J gene TRBJ2-7; the D gene is possibly TRBD2 (5 bases). CDR3 size: 14 residues. V was cut by 4 bases and J by 3 bases, with 13 bases left in between. The germline V gene encodes CDR1 MNHEY and CDR2 SMNVEV (reference sequence). In nucleotides, the CDR3 is TGTGCCAGCAGTTCCAAGACTACTCACTACGAGCAGTACTTC. Amino acid sequence: CASSSKTTHYEQYF.

The gene calls are TRBV11-2 and TRBJ1-6, with D possibly matching TRBD1 (5 bases). The V gene's germline CDR1 is SGHAT and CDR2 FQNNGV. The CDR3 consists of 16 residues. V shed 6 bases and J shed 9 bases, with 21 bases lying between them. Here the CDR3 reads CASRSEGPLDLSPLHF. CDR3 sequence (DNA): TGTGCCAGCAGGTCGGAGGGGCCTCTTGACCTTTCACCCCTCCACTTT.

DNA of the CDR3: TGTGCCAGCAGCAGAGGGGCGGAGGTCCACGAGCAGTACTTC. Translating it yields CASSRGAEVHEQYF. This chain uses TRBV7-2 with TRBJ2-7; either TRBD1 or TRBD2 may fit D (5 bases each). Germline CDR1 reads SGHTA; CDR2 reads FQGNSA. The CDR3 covers 14 residues. The V end lost 5 bases, the J end lost 5 bases, and 16 bases lay between the germline ends. The full variable domain, completed using reference TRBV7-2 and TRBJ2-7, is GAGVSQSPSNKVTEKGKDVELRCDPISGHTALYWYRQSLGQGLEFLIYFQGNSAPDKSGLPSDRFSAERTGGSVSTLTIQRTQQEDSAVYLCASSRGAEVHEQYFGPGTRLTVT.

The chain has TRBV27 and TRBJ1-6, with D possibly matching TRBD1 (6 bases). The V end was cut by 6 bases, the J end by 3 bases, with 12 bases between. Looked up from germline, CDR1 is MNHEY and CDR2 is SMNVEV (reference sequence). There are 15 residues in the CDR3. The chain's CDR3 is CASRTGTSYNSPLHF. CDR3 nucleotides: TGTGCCAGCAGGACCGGGACAAGCTATAATTCACCCCTCCACTTT.

V usage is TRBV6-5 and J usage is TRBJ1-6; D is perhaps TRBD1 (6 bases). Germline V gives CDR1 MNHEY, CDR2 SVGAGI. This CDR3 comprises 14 residues. V lost 5 bases to trimming and J lost 8 bases, with 13 bases between them. The CDR3 DNA sequence: TGTGCCAGCAGTCCCAGGGCAGGGGATTCACCCCTCCACTTT. Its protein is CASSPRAGDSPLHF.

The chain couples TRBV4-1 to TRBJ1-4, with a weak D call TRBD1 (5 bases). Germline V gives CDR1 MGHRA, CDR2 YSYEKL. CDR3 length equals 15 residues. The germline V and J ends were trimmed by 1 base and 2 bases, with 8 bases remaining between them. This CDR3 reads CASSQVGLTNEKLFF. CDR3 sequence (DNA): TGCGCCAGCAGCCAAGTGGGGCTCACTAATGAAAAACTGTTTTTT.

The chain uses TRBV7-2 and TRBJ1-5; D might be TRBD1 (5 bases). Trimming shortened V by 0 bases and J by 5 bases, and 14 bases separated the two germline ends. This CDR3 has 16 residues. Germline CDR1 reads SGHTA; CDR2 reads FQGNSA. CDR3 sequence: CASSLAAGRAYQPQHF. In nucleotides, the CDR3 is TGTGCCAGCAGCTTAGCGGCAGGGCGGGCTTATCAGCCCCAGCATTTT.

This clone appeared once. This chain links TRBV7-2 with TRBJ2-5, with 7 bases fitting TRBD2. Trimming cost V 0 bases and J 3 bases; bases outside gene matches: 4. The CDR3 length is 15 residues. Germline CDR1 is SGHTA and CDR2 is FQGNSA. The DNA for the CDR3 is TGTGCCAGCAGCTTAGCGCCAGGGAGGGAAGAGACCCAGTACTTC. Translation gives CASSLAPGREETQYF.

This clone was observed a single time. This sequence joins TRBV10-1 and TRBJ2-7; D tentatively reads TRBD1 or TRBD2 (5 bases each). CDR3 size: 13 residues. With 5 bases removed from V and 4 bases from J, the gap between germline ends came to 12 bases. From germline, CDR1 is WNHNN and CDR2 SYGVQD (reference sequence). CDR3 residues: CASSPGTGYEQYF. The CDR3 DNA is TGCGCCAGCAGTCCTGGGACGGGGTACGAGCAGTACTTC.

The chain recombines TRBV6-4 with TRBJ1-5; D call uncertain. Trimming shortened V by 3 bases and J by 6 bases, and 9 bases separated the two germline ends. Germline CDR1 reads MRHNA; CDR2 reads SNTAGT. The CDR3 covers 13 residues. The CDR3: CASSEGKGQPQHF. CDR3 sequence (DNA): TGTGCCAGCAGTGAGGGGAAGGGTCAGCCCCAGCATTTT.

This chain joins TRBV7-9 and TRBJ2-4; TRBD2 aligns across 12 bases. V trimming: 5 bases; J trimming: 0 bases; junction bases outside the gene matches: 11. Germline V CDR1 and CDR2: SEHNR, FQNEAQ (reference sequence). The CDR3 length is 19 residues. The CDR3 spells CASSPLGTSGSVAKNIQYF. In DNA form, the CDR3 reads TGTGCCAGCAGCCCCCTCGGGACTAGCGGGTCTGTAGCCAAAAACATTCAGTACTTC.

The V and J genes are TRBV7-9 and TRBJ2-1; unclear D gene. CDR3 length equals 14 residues. Germline CDR1 SEHNR, CDR2 FQNEAQ (reference sequence). V was trimmed by 2 bases and J by 4 bases, leaving 9 bases between them. CDR3 in amino acids: CASSLRDRYNEQFF. CDR3 DNA: TGTGCCAGCAGCTTAAGGGATCGATACAATGAGCAGTTCTTC.

The rearrangement joins TRBV29-1 to TRBJ2-1; unclear D gene. Trimming cost V 4 bases and J 4 bases, with 8 bases left between them. In germline, CDR1 is SQVTM, CDR2 ANQGSEA. The CDR3 sequence is 12 residues long. This chain's CDR3 is CSVGTIYNEQFF. CDR3 sequence (DNA): TGCAGCGTTGGTACAATTTACAATGAGCAGTTCTTC.

The chain employs TRBV27 and TRBJ1-1, with D possibly TRBD1 on 5 matching bases. The CDR3 is 13 residues long. CDR1 and CDR2 from the germline V gene are MNHEY and SMNVEV (reference sequence). Deletions cut 2 bases from V and 12 bases from J, with 16 bases between. In DNA, the CDR3 is TGTGCCAGCAGTTTAGACCCCGTTCAGGGACCTTTCTTT. It specifies CASSLDPVQGPFF.

This clone has just one count. The chain joins TRBV18 to TRBJ1-2; TRBD1 matches at 9 bases. Per the germline V gene, CDR1 is KGHSH and CDR2 is LQKENI. This CDR3 comprises 16 residues. The V segment lost 5 bases and the J segment 6 bases; nucleotides outside the gene matches: 13. The CDR3 bases are TGTGCCAGCTCAGCCGGGACAGGGAGGAGTAAGGATGGCTACACCTTC. This encodes CASSAGTGRSKDGYTF. The full variable domain, rest sourced from reference TRBV18 and TRBJ1-2, is NAGVMQNPRHLVRRRGQEARLRCSPMKGHSHVYWYRQLPEEGLKFMVYLQKENIIDESGMPKERFSAEFPKEGPSILRIQQVVRGDSAAYFCASSAGTGRSKDGYTFGSGTRLTVV.

The chain recombines TRBV5-6 with TRBJ2-5; D is possibly TRBD1 (6 bases). V was clipped by 4 bases and J by 1 base, with 14 bases between them. Germline V gives CDR1 SGHDT, CDR2 YYEEEE. The CDR3 has 15 amino acids. DNA of the CDR3: TGTGCCAGCAGCCCCCTTGGGGGCGTCCAAGAGACCCAGTACTTC. This encodes CASSPLGGVQETQYF.

CDR3 sequence reads: CASSLEVTGYGYTF. As DNA, the CDR3 is TGCGCCAGCAGCTTGGAAGTTACAGGCTATGGCTACACCTTC. The gene calls are TRBV5-1 and TRBJ1-2; weak D call: TRBD1 (5 bases). V lost 0 bases to trimming and J lost 4 bases, with 10 bases between them. CDR1 is SGHRS and CDR2 is YFSETQ in the germline V gene. The CDR3 extends over 14 amino acids.

DNA of the CDR3: TGTGCCAGCAGCGAAAACTCAAACACTGAAGCTTTCTTT. The encoded protein is CASSENSNTEAFF. The chain joins TRBV2 to TRBJ1-1; no clear D gene. V lost 6 bases, J lost 2 bases, and 10 bases lay in between. Germline V gene lookup returns CDR1 SNHLY and CDR2 FYNNEI. The CDR3 runs 13 residues.

This chain links TRBV19 with TRBJ1-5, with D possibly TRBD1 on 6 matching bases. Trimming left V 1 base short and J 6 bases short, with 13 bases between. Germline CDR1 and CDR2: LNHDA and SQIVND (reference sequence). CDR3 length equals 15 residues. CDR3 in DNA: TGTGCCAGTAGTATAGCTCAGGGGTCGGGTCAGCCCCAGCATTTT. Protein sequence: CASSIAQGSGQPQHF.

The chain combines TRBV15 with TRBJ2-5, with D perhaps given as TRBD1 or TRBD2 (5 bases each). Trimming took 0 bases from V and 5 from J, leaving 13 bases between them. CDR3 length equals 15 residues. Germline loops: CDR1 LNHNV, CDR2 YYDKDF (reference sequence). CDR3 sequence reads: CATSRDPGPGETQYF. The CDR3 region has the DNA TGTGCCACCAGCAGAGATCCGGGACCAGGGGAGACCCAGTACTTC.

This chain links TRBV30 with TRBJ2-3; no definite D call. V shed 6 bases and J shed 0 bases, with 7 bases lying between them. The CDR3 is 12 residues long. CDR1 is GTSNPN, CDR2 SVGIG, per germline (reference sequence). CDR3 protein: CACAISTDTQYF. DNA of the CDR3: TGTGCCTGCGCCATAAGCACAGATACGCAGTATTTT.

The chain is built from TRBV28 and TRBJ1-5; maybe TRBD1 (5 bases). With 5 bases removed from V and 5 bases from J, the gap between germline ends came to 13 bases. CDR1 is MDHEN and CDR2 is SYDVKM in the germline V gene. The CDR3 contains 14 residues. The CDR3 DNA follows: TGTGCCAGCAGTCTAACCGGGACGGATCAGCCCCAGCATTTT. Translated: CASSLTGTDQPQHF.

The chain couples TRBV5-1 to TRBJ2-7, with TRBD1 identical over 7 bases. This CDR3 has 16 amino acids. The trim removed 0 bases at V and 2 bases at J, leaving 8 bases unmatched. Looked up from germline, CDR1 is SGHRS and CDR2 is YFSETQ. CDR3 in DNA: TGCGCCAGCAGCTTGGCCCCTAGGGACAGTACCTACGAGCAGTACTTC. Translated, it gives CASSLAPRDSTYEQYF. The full variable domain, with the rest looked up from reference TRBV5-1 and TRBJ2-7, is KAGVTQTPRYLIKTRGQQVTLSCSPISGHRSVSWYQQTPGQGLQFLFEYFSETQRNKGNFPGRFSGRQFSNSRSEMNVSTLELGDSALYLCASSLAPRDSTYEQYFGPGTRLTVT.

This sequence joins TRBV4-1 and TRBJ2-7; 10 nucleotides align to TRBD2. V trimming: 1 base; J trimming: 1 base; junction bases outside the gene matches: 4. Germline CDR1 is MGHRA and CDR2 is YSYEKL. The CDR3 totals 16 residues. As DNA, the CDR3 is TGCGCCAGCAGCCAAGGTCTAGCGGGGGTGTCCTACGAGCAGTACTTC. Its protein is CASSQGLAGVSYEQYF.

CDR3 residues: CASSQSVSGGPNEQFF. Written as DNA, the CDR3 is TGCGCCAGCAGTCAATCGGTCAGCGGGGGGCCCAATGAGCAGTTCTTC. The chain has TRBV23-1 and TRBJ2-1; TRBD2 agrees at 9 bases. Being an ORF, TRBV23-1 has a function that is uncertain. CDR3 length: 16 amino acids. The J segment lost 6 bases and the V segment lost 0 bases, leaving 6 bases of the junction unmatched.

The gene calls are TRBV7-9 and TRBJ2-3, with D perhaps matching TRBD2 (6 bases). Looked up from germline, CDR1 is SEHNR and CDR2 is FQNEAQ (reference sequence). With 5 bases removed from V and 4 bases from J, the gap between germline ends came to 10 bases. The CDR3 loop spans 13 amino acids. The CDR3 DNA reads as TGTGCCAGCAGCGGATCGGGGGCAGATACGCAGTATTTT. Its translation is CASSGSGADTQYF. Full variable domain (remainder filled in from reference TRBV7-9 and TRBJ2-3): DTGVSQNPRHKITKRGQNVTFRCDPISEHNRLYWYRQTLGQGPEFLTYFQNEAQLEKSRLLSDRFSAERPKGSFSTLEIQRTEQGDSAMYLCASSGSGADTQYFGPGTRLTVL.

This clone was picked up one time. The chain links TRBV14 to TRBJ2-4, with no clear D. Germline V lookup: CDR1 SGHDN, CDR2 FVKESK. Trimming pared 1 base from V and 6 bases from J, leaving 10 bases between. This CDR3 comprises 14 residues. CDR3 DNA sequence: TGTGCCAGCAGCCAAGGTTTCCGGAGAAACATTCAGTACTTC. It encodes CASSQGFRRNIQYF.

The J gene is TRBJ2-1, the V gene TRBV7-9; no firm D call. Trimming pared 0 bases from V and 10 bases from J, leaving 10 bases between. The length of the CDR3 is 13 residues. CDR1 and CDR2 from the germline V gene are SEHNR and FQNEAQ (reference sequence). The CDR3 region is CASSLAAEREQFF. CDR3 bases: TGTGCCAGCAGCTTAGCGGCCGAGAGAGAGCAGTTCTTC. Full variable domain (outside the CDR3, taken from reference TRBV7-9 and TRBJ2-1): DTGVSQNPRHKITKRGQNVTFRCDPISEHNRLYWYRQTLGQGPEFLTYFQNEAQLEKSRLLSDRFSAERPKGSFSTLEIQRTEQGDSAMYLCASSLAAEREQFFGPGTRLTVL.